This T cell receptor (beta chain) was captured by sequencing in a study of type 1 and type 2 diabetes patients. Study-wide background: Participants included type 1 and type 2 diabetes patients plus nondiabetic controls. A total of around 19,000,000 paired-end reads came from the whole study. Broader study findings: Groups were not age- or gender-matched, which may bias interpretation.

In its sample, this clonotype was seen a few times. The antigen is unknown. Genomic DNA was the PCR template. Multiplex PCR with 30 forward and 13 reverse primers amplified the TCR beta CDR3. Each CDR3 protein is one row after TCRdb ran MiXCR on the multiplex PCR reads. Here the sample spans about 290,000 distinct CDR3 sequences, roughly 44% being singletons. All diabetic donors were classified as either type 1 or type 2 diabetes. The specimen was peripheral blood mononuclear cells (PBMCs). This TCR came from a man aged 18 to 30 with type 2 diabetes.

The chain's CDR3 is CSAPPRTSGHNEQFF. The CDR3 DNA reads as TGCAGTGCACCACCTCGGACTAGCGGCCACAATGAGCAGTTCTTC. The chain joins TRBV20-1 to TRBJ2-1; 10 bases match TRBD2. J lost 5 bases, V lost 6 bases, and 10 bases had no gene match. Germline assignment: CDR1 DFQATT and CDR2 SNEGSKA (reference sequence). The CDR3 loop spans 15 amino acids.